What follows is one T cell receptor beta chain and its context. Other nucleotide sequences from this sample produce the same CDR3. The data are from a study of blood T cell repertoires in COVID-19. For the study at large: Collection of acute and convalescent COVID-19 samples took place in the United States, Italy and Spain.

What the recovered Cohort 3 donors had was two negative PCRs, clearance, or symptom resolution. The CDR3 runs to 12 residues. V lost 1 base, J lost 1 base, and 2 bases lay in between. Looked up from germline, CDR1 is PRHDT and CDR2 is FYEKMQ (reference sequence). Sequencing used immunoSEQ multiplex PCR; TCRdb keeps in-frame clones, though not all of them. The table shows roughly 310,000 clones, with around nine tenths occurring only once. What was sequenced was PBMCs or T cells enriched from blood (not recorded which). The source of this sequence is a middle-aged woman who had recovered from COVID-19. J is TRBJ2-7 and V is TRBV13, with D uncertain. CDR3: CASSLASYEQYF. The CDR3 DNA reads TGTGCCAGCAGCTTAGCGTCCTACGAGCAGTACTTC.